Listed below are T cell receptor beta chains from one sample, sequenced in a study of blood T cell repertoires in COVID-19. Generated by immunoSEQ multiplex PCR, the TCRdb table keeps only in-frame clones and is missing some. The sample includes approximately 110,000 clones, under 75% of them seen just once. Sample: peripheral blood. The receptors come from an older man with acute or convalescent COVID-19. The CDR3 runs from the conserved cysteine through the conserved F or W. A D gene is named only where the DNA matches it firmly. The listing skips clone size in some rows; elsewhere it reads once, few, many or a size class.

j_call d_call clone_size v_call cdr3_nt cdr3_aa
TRBJ2-5 NA NA TRBV7-9 TGTGCCAGCAGCCGCCAGGGCGGATTACAAGAGACCCAGTACTTC CASSRQGGLQETQYF
TRBJ1-6 TRBD1 NA TRBV18 TGTGCCAGCTCACACTCAGGACAGGGTGGTAATTCACCCCTCCACTTT CASSHSGQGGNSPLHF
TRBJ2-6 TRBD2 few TRBV9 TGTGCCAGCAGCGTAGGGGAGGGGTCTGGGGCCAACGTCCTGACTTTC CASSVGEGSGANVLTF
TRBJ2-2 TRBD2 NA TRBV11-3 TGTGCCAGCAGCTCTTTTGCAGCGGGAGGGCGAACCGGGGAGCTGTTTTTT CASSSFAAGGRTGELFF
TRBJ2-2 NA NA TRBV18 TGTGCCAGCTCACCACGGCGGCAGGGGAATGGCGGGGAGCTGTTTTTT CASSPRRQGNGGELFF
TRBJ1-1 NA NA TRBV12-3/TRBV12-4 TGTGCCAGCAGTTTTACCCACACAAATGAAGCTTTCTTT CASSFTHTNEAFF
TRBJ2-3 TRBD2 NA TRBV7-2 TGTGCCAGCAGCTTTCGTCTAGCGGGACTCCTTAGCACAGATACGCAGTATTTT CASSFRLAGLLSTDTQYF
TRBJ1-1 TRBD1 NA TRBV4-3 TGCGCCAGCAGCCGCCAGACAGGGGGGAAGGCTTTCTTT CASSRQTGGKAFF
TRBJ2-4 TRBD2 few TRBV11-1 TGTGCCAGCAGCTTAGGAAGGACTAGCGCCAAAAACATTCAGTACTTC CASSLGRTSAKNIQYF
TRBJ1-5 NA NA TRBV19 TGTGCCAGTAGCCAGGGAGGGGCCCACCAGCCCCAGCATTTT CASSQGGAHQPQHF
TRBJ2-2 TRBD1 NA TRBV9 TGTGCCAGCAGCAATCGACAGGGGTCCGGGGAGCTGTTTTTT CASSNRQGSGELFF
TRBJ2-7 TRBD2 NA TRBV29-1 TGCAGCGTTGAAGCGGGACTAGCGGGACTAATCAACGAGCAGTACTTC CSVEAGLAGLINEQYF
TRBJ1-1 TRBD1 NA TRBV6-5 TGTGCCAGCAGAGCGCTGACAGGGGAGCACACTGAAGCTTTCTTT CASRALTGEHTEAFF